Sequencing of this T cell receptor beta chain was carried out in a study of human T cells and chemical hapten exposure. TCRdb passed the RACE reads through MiXCR, listing each CDR3 protein once. In the table there are about 42,000 distinct CDR3 sequences, 8% to 9% of which are singletons. Time point given: patch test 2, 6 weeks after DPC sensitization. Treatment in this sample: therapeutic diphenylcyclopropenone sensitization with weekly scalp DPC. With 2 bases removed from V and 1 base from J, the gap between germline ends came to 14 bases. Per the germline V gene, CDR1 is GTSNPN and CDR2 is SVGIG (reference sequence). The CDR3 consists of 15 residues. This clonotype was counted ten times or more.

The sequencing here drew on whole blood, taken in connection with sensitization to the hapten diphenylcyclopropenone (DPC). This chain uses TRBV30 with TRBJ1-1; possibly TRBD1 for D (6 bases). The receptor was derived from a woman between 40 and 55 years old with alopecia areata. Some clones in this sample may be carry-over from other donors' samples. CDR3 amino acids: CAWSSGTLANTEAFF. DNA for the CDR3: TGTGCCTGGAGTTCCGGGACACTCGCGAACACTGAAGCTTTCTTT.